This T cell receptor beta chain stems from a study of beta chain features in type 1 diabetes. Study overall: Cell yields, gender and age were comparable in patients and healthy donors.

With regard to this clone: Its target is not known.

The CDR3 has 12 residues. The ends were cut back, 2 bases at V and 6 bases at J, with 6 bases in the middle. Germline V gene lookup returns CDR1 SGHVS and CDR2 FQNEAQ. The investigators reverse transcribed all of the isolated RNA, so they sequenced expressed TCRB transcripts. Method: immunoSEQ multiplex PCR; TCRdb's copy keeps in-frame clones and lacks some. In the table there are 900,000 or so clones, roughly 17% of which are singletons. Study outcomes and limitations: There was a moderate but significant shortening of TCRB CDR3s in all four CD4+ subsets of Type 1 diabetes patients. Still unanswered here is whether HLA type influences TCRB rearrangement. TCRB repertoires of naive, central memory and Treg cells appeared more similar among patients than among healthy donors.

This chain uses TRBV7-8 with TRBJ2-3; D is undetermined. Source material: naive CD4+ T cells from blood. The origin of this receptor is a young woman in good health. The CDR3 protein is CASSLLRDTQYF. The DNA of the CDR3 is TGTGCCAGCAGCTTACTAAGGGATACGCAGTATTTT. Full variable domain (outside the CDR3, taken from reference TRBV7-8 and TRBJ2-3): GAGVSQSPRYKVAKRGQDVALRCDPISGHVSLFWYQQALGQGPEFLTYFQNEAQLDKSGLPSDRFFAERPEGSVSTLKIQRTQQEDSAVYLCASSLLRDTQYFGPGTRLTVL.